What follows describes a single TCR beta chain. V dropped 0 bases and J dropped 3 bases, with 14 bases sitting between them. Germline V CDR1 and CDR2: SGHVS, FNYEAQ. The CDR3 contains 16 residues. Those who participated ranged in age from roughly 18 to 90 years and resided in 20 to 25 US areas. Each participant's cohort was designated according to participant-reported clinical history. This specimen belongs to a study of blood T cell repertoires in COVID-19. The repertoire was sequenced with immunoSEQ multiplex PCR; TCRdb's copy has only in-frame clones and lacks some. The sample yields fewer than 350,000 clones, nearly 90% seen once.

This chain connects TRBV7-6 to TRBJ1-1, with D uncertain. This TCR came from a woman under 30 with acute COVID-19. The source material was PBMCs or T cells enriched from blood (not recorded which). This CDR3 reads CASSLAETGSHTEAFF. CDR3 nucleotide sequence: TGTGCCAGCAGCTTAGCCGAGACGGGGTCGCACACTGAAGCTTTCTTT.